This T cell receptor beta chain comes out of a study of PD-L1 blockade in urothelial cancer. For the study at large: Patients, treated from 2014 onward, received atezolizumab 1,200 mg intravenously every 3 weeks. When blood samples were assessed, the median T cell count was about 140,000. Blood was evaluated 3 weeks (second dose) and 6 weeks after therapy began.

As for time point: pretreatment peripheral blood. TCRdb's table, derived via immunoSEQ multiplex PCR, lists solely in-frame clones and lacks some. The sample comprises tens of thousands of clones, roughly four fifths of which are singletons, and about 6.8% rests with the top ten. Trimming removed 8 bases at V and 0 bases at J, with 5 bases between. Per the germline V gene, CDR1 is MDHEN and CDR2 is SYDVKM. This CDR3 spans 11 amino acids. The clonotype originates from a man aged 55 to 70 with urothelial cancer. This chain uses TRBV28 with TRBJ2-7; D remains ambiguous. The input for sequencing was PBMCs, taken around atezolizumab (anti-PD-L1) treatment. CDR3 sequence (DNA): TGTGCCAGCCACAGCTCCTACGAGCAGTACTTC. As protein: CASHSSYEQYF.